Listed below are T cell receptor beta chains from one sample, sequenced in a study of T cells in localized non-small cell lung cancer. Measured with immunoSEQ multiplex PCR; TCRdb has only the in-frame clones, and not every one. Of around 15,000 clones listed, 90% are singletons. Material: peripheral blood mononuclear cells, obtained before any cancer treatment. The receptor set was obtained from a woman aged 40-69 years with stage III lung adenocarcinoma. CDR3s include the opening cysteine and the closing phenylalanine or tryptophan.

V: TRBV25-1
J: TRBJ1-2
CDR3: CASSTSLNGYTF

V: TRBV4-3
J: TRBJ2-3
CDR3: CASSLGLAGESSTDTQYF

V: TRBV7-2
J: TRBJ1-3
CDR3: CASSLAGTSGNTIYF

V: TRBV9
J: TRBJ2-2
CDR3: CASSGHGVTGELFF

V: TRBV5-6
J: TRBJ2-2
CDR3: CASRVRSYTGELFF

V: TRBV5-1
J: TRBJ1-1
CDR3: CASSVGGGSLEAFF

V: TRBV11-2
J: TRBJ2-4
CDR3: CASSLGAKNIQYF

V: TRBV6-5
J: TRBJ1-5
CDR3: CASTDRLGGNQPQHF

V: TRBV19
J: TRBJ2-1
CDR3: CASSIRPGASSYNEQFF

V: TRBV2
J: TRBJ2-5
CDR3: CASSEGEMGQETQYF

V: TRBV7-9
J: TRBJ2-7
CDR3: CAISVREGSYEQYF

V: TRBV6-6
J: TRBJ1-1
CDR3: CASSYGRITEAFF

V: TRBV4-2
J: TRBJ2-1
CDR3: CASSQDRGGGYNEQFF

V: TRBV19
J: TRBJ2-7
CDR3: CASSTSQDYPTDEQYF

V: TRBV2
J: TRBJ2-5
CDR3: CASSEGQANQETQYF

V: TRBV18
J: TRBJ1-5
CDR3: CASSPGYGTGNQPQHF

V: TRBV6-6
J: TRBJ1-5
CDR3: CASLGGLRGNNQPQHF

V: TRBV18
J: TRBJ1-1
CDR3: CASSPPVGPTEAFF

V: TRBV5-5
J: TRBJ2-1
CDR3: CASSLTTLVTIRQFF

V: TRBV6-5
J: TRBJ2-2
CDR3: CASSPRTFTGELFF

V: TRBV7-7
J: TRBJ2-5
CDR3: CASSLGGLVPETQYF

V: TRBV5-4
J: TRBJ2-5
CDR3: CASRQTGHGQETQYF

V: TRBV27
J: TRBJ1-1
CDR3: CASGRDRTEAFF

V: TRBV5-1
J: TRBJ2-1
CDR3: CASSPPKVAGSGEQFF

V: TRBV15
J: TRBJ1-6
CDR3: CATSREGQGPSYLSYNSPLHF

V: TRBV11-2
J: TRBJ2-7
CDR3: CASSLDPQSSREQYF

V: TRBV7-6
J: TRBJ2-3
CDR3: CASSLAGQSSDTQYF

V: TRBV30
J: TRBJ2-1
CDR3: CAWSPSEGPTWEQFF

V: TRBV4-1
J: TRBJ2-7
CDR3: CASSQGLTKGGGEYEQYF

V: TRBV7-9
J: TRBJ1-4
CDR3: CASSATGTPNSLFF